This TCR beta chain was sequenced during a study of early T cells in non-severe SARS-CoV-2 infection. Tagging with unique molecular identifiers was applied to individual cDNA molecules. TCRdb reprocessed the 5' RACE reads with MiXCR, giving one entry per CDR3 protein. The sample shows about 97,000 distinct CDR3 sequences, around 14% of them seen only once. This clonotype showed up just a few times. Its cognate antigen is unknown. Trimming removed 1 base at V and 0 bases at J, with 7 bases between. The CDR3 extends over 15 amino acids. Germline lookup yields CDR1 SGHTA and CDR2 FQGNSA. Study-level results: The study's VDJdb matching favored anti-spike CD8 responses and missed private and CD4 specificities.

The chain joins TRBV7-2 to TRBJ2-1, with D hard to call. The clonotype was recovered from an adult who was a healthcare worker with PCR-confirmed SARS-CoV-2 infection or an uninfected control (not recorded which). Sequences were obtained from whole blood. CDR3 sequence reads: CASSLVPHSYNEQFF. CDR3 nucleotide sequence: TGTGCCAGCAGCTTAGTTCCCCACTCCTACAATGAGCAGTTCTTC.